A single sample is the source of the 17 T cell receptor beta chains below, sequenced in a study of cytomegalovirus exposure and HLA in healthy donors. The PCR ran on 60 Vbeta and 13 Jbeta primers. Generated by immunoSEQ multiplex PCR, the TCRdb table keeps only in-frame clones and is missing some. The sample lists 150,000 to 200,000 clones, just under 80% occurring once. Material for sequencing was PBMCs. The origin of the receptors is a woman in her 30s in good health and CMV-seropositive.

The table lists this clone with a count of one. The V and J genes are TRBV7-9 and TRBJ2-1; D is uncertain. Trimming removed 0 bases at V and 6 bases at J, with 6 bases between. The V gene's germline CDR1 is SEHNR and CDR2 FQNEAQ (reference sequence). The CDR3 is 13 residues long. The CDR3 DNA reads as TGTGCCAGCAGCTTAGCGCGCGGCAATGAGCAGTTCTTC. As protein: CASSLARGNEQFF.

CDR3 nucleotides: TGTGCCAGCAGCTCGTCCGGGACAGGGGACGGCAATCAGCCCCAGCATTTT. It encodes CASSSSGTGDGNQPQHF. The chain employs TRBV7-9 and TRBJ1-5; 10 positions match TRBD1. This CDR3 region has 17 residues. With 4 bases clipped from V and 2 bases from J, the junction kept 8 bases outside the gene matches. The germline CDR1 and CDR2 sequences are SEHNR and FQNEAQ (reference sequence). The variable domain in full, completed from reference TRBV7-9 and TRBJ1-5, reads DTGVSQNPRHKITKRGQNVTFRCDPISEHNRLYWYRQTLGQGPEFLTYFQNEAQLEKSRLLSDRFSAERPKGSFSTLEIQRTEQGDSAMYLCASSSSGTGDGNQPQHFGDGTRLSIL.

The chain couples TRBV28 to TRBJ1-3; unclear D gene. The CDR3 loop spans 14 amino acids. Germline V gene lookup returns CDR1 MDHEN and CDR2 SYDVKM. Deletions cut 6 bases from V and 7 bases from J, with 16 bases between. The CDR3, as DNA: TGTGCCAGCAGAAACGGGCGAACGGGGAACACCATATATTTT. Its translation: CASRNGRTGNTIYF.

CDR3 sequence (DNA): TGCGCCAGCAGCCAAGAAGGGGTAGCCATTGAAGCTTTCTTT. Translated: CASSQEGVAIEAFF. The chain recombines TRBV4-3 with TRBJ1-1; TRBD1 is a possible D gene (5 bases). Germline CDR1 LGHNA, CDR2 YSLEER. V shed 0 bases and J shed 7 bases, with 12 bases lying between them. The CDR3 is 14 amino acids.

The V and J genes are TRBV19 and TRBJ1-5; 7 bases are shared with TRBD1. J was trimmed by 5 bases and V by 9 bases; bases with no gene match: 13. Germline values: CDR1 LNHDA, CDR2 SQIVND (reference sequence). The CDR3 has 15 amino acids. The CDR3 spells CASAVSTGSDQPQHF. The DNA of the CDR3 is TGTGCCAGCGCCGTCTCGACAGGGAGCGATCAGCCCCAGCATTTT.

The chain is built from TRBV5-1 and TRBJ2-1, with TRBD1 matching 7 bases. There are 16 residues in the CDR3. J was trimmed by 6 bases and V by 2 bases; bases with no gene match: 11. The V gene's germline CDR1 is SGHRS and CDR2 YFSETQ. DNA for the CDR3: TGCGCCAGCAGCTTTGGGTCGGACAGGTTCGGCAATGAGCAGTTCTTC. Translation gives CASSFGSDRFGNEQFF.

This sequence joins TRBV7-6 and TRBJ2-1; 8 bases are shared with TRBD2. The CDR3 loop spans 16 amino acids. V dropped 5 bases and J dropped 2; count of bases not matched to a gene: 8. CDR1 and CDR2 from the germline V gene are SGHVS and FNYEAQ. DNA for the CDR3: TGTGCCAGCAGCCCCGGGGGGGGATCTCCCTACAATGAGCAGTTCTTC. It translates to CASSPGGGSPYNEQFF.

The genes are TRBV7-9 and TRBJ1-5, with D hard to call. This CDR3 region has 14 residues. The V gene's germline CDR1 is SEHNR and CDR2 FQNEAQ (reference sequence). V lost 6 bases and J 3 bases, leaving 12 bases between the germline ends. The CDR3 region is CASSSTGFNQPQHF. The CDR3 nucleotides are TGTGCCAGCAGTTCAACGGGATTCAATCAGCCCCAGCATTTT.

This clone was observed a handful of times. The CDR3 spells CASSPPNRLHEQYF. The CDR3 nucleotides are TGTGCCAGCAGCCCCCCCAACAGGTTGCACGAGCAGTACTTC. The J gene is TRBJ2-7, the V gene TRBV5-8; D is possibly TRBD1 (5 bases). CDR1 and CDR2 from the germline V gene are SGHTS and YDEGEE. The CDR3 contains 14 residues. Trimming cost V 4 bases and J 5 bases, with 16 bases left between them.

J is TRBJ1-1 and V is TRBV2, with D unresolved. The CDR3 totals 11 residues. Germline CDR1 and CDR2: SNHLY and FYNNEI. Written as DNA, the CDR3 is TGTGTTGTACCTACGAACACTGAAGCTTTCTTT. It encodes CVVPTNTEAFF.

The chain employs TRBV27 and TRBJ2-3; 11 bases line up with TRBD2. Germline V lookup: CDR1 MNHEY, CDR2 SMNVEV (reference sequence). V was clipped by 5 bases and J by 3 bases; unmatched bases: 10. CDR3 size: 17 residues. In DNA, the CDR3 is TGTGCCAGCAGTCCAACCGGACTAGCGGGTCGAACAGATACGCAGTATTTT. It yields the protein CASSPTGLAGRTDTQYF.

This chain joins TRBV18 and TRBJ1-2, with D maybe TRBD1 (6 bases). Looked up from germline, CDR1 is KGHSH and CDR2 is LQKENI. Trimming pared 4 bases from V and 4 bases from J, leaving 10 bases between. The CDR3 runs 13 residues. The CDR3 reads CASSLKGGYGYTF. CDR3 DNA sequence: TGTGCCAGCTCACTAAAAGGGGGCTATGGCTACACCTTC.

In its sample, this clone was seen once. The chain is built from TRBV27 and TRBJ2-2; 8 bases match TRBD2. CDR3 size: 16 residues. Germline lookup yields CDR1 MNHEY and CDR2 SMNVEV (reference sequence). The V and J ends lost 7 bases and 2 bases, in that order; junction bases with no gene match: 9. The CDR3: CASNDGGAVNTGELFF. The CDR3 DNA reads as TGTGCCAGCAACGACGGGGGGGCAGTTAACACCGGGGAGCTGTTTTTT.

This clone has only a few counts. This chain joins TRBV10-3 and TRBJ2-1; TRBD2 agrees at 9 bases. The CDR3 is 13 amino acids. J lost 8 bases, V lost 10 bases, and 9 bases had no gene match. Per germline, CDR1 ENHRY and CDR2 SYGVKD. The chain's CDR3 is CATYSGSWDEQFF. The CDR3 DNA reads TGTGCCACTTATAGCGGGAGTTGGGATGAGCAGTTCTTC.

The V and J genes are TRBV6-5 and TRBJ2-7, with a possible D match to TRBD1 (6 bases). The CDR3 has 16 amino acids. V gave up 2 bases and J gave up 1 base, with 15 bases separating them. CDR1 MNHEY and CDR2 SVGAGI come from the germline V gene. This chain's CDR3 is CASSYGGVYGSYEQYF. DNA of the CDR3: TGTGCCAGCAGTTACGGGGGCGTCTATGGATCCTACGAGCAGTACTTC.

This clone was observed a handful of times. The chain combines TRBV10-3 with TRBJ1-3; 9 bases match TRBD1. This CDR3 region has 19 residues. V was clipped by 9 bases and J by 4 bases; unmatched bases: 22. Germline V lookup: CDR1 ENHRY, CDR2 SYGVKD. The DNA of the CDR3 is TGTGCCATACAACCGGGACAGGGAAAAGTGGCGTCCTCCGGAAACACCATATATTTT. As protein: CAIQPGQGKVASSGNTIYF.

Worth noting for this clone: A junction boundary mismatches the germline segment, possibly from a read error. The chain has TRBV4-2 and TRBJ2-7, with 8 bases identical to TRBD2. The CDR3 is 16 residues long. Germline-derived CDR1 and CDR2 are LGHNA and YNFKEQ. CDR3 DNA sequence: TGTGCCAGCAGCGCAGAGAAGGGACTAGGGAGTTACGGGCAGTACTTC. Its translation: CASSAEKGLGSYGQYF.